The 22 T cell receptor beta chains reported below all come from one sample, sequenced in a study of blood T cell repertoires in COVID-19. TCRdb's copy holds only in-frame clones and misses some; the assay was immunoSEQ multiplex PCR. The sample records some 67,000 clones, more than 75% being singletons. The source material was peripheral blood. Source of these receptors: a woman aged 60-70 years with acute or convalescent COVID-19.

This chain joins TRBV5-1 and TRBJ1-1, with D maybe TRBD1 (5 bases). The CDR3 has 15 residues. Germline V gene data show CDR1 as SGHRS and CDR2 as YFSETQ. The V end lost 4 bases, the J end lost 0 bases, and 13 bases lay between the germline ends. Here the CDR3 reads CASSTGDRMNTEAFF. CDR3 bases: TGCGCCAGCAGCACGGGGGACCGTATGAACACTGAAGCTTTCTTT. The full variable domain, its missing parts supplied by reference TRBV5-1 and TRBJ1-1, is KAGVTQTPRYLIKTRGQQVTLSCSPISGHRSVSWYQQTPGQGLQFLFEYFSETQRNKGNFPGRFSGRQFSNSRSEMNVSTLELGDSALYLCASSTGDRMNTEAFFGQGTRLTVV.

The genes are TRBV23-1 and TRBJ1-4; D not certain. TRBV23-1 counts as an open reading frame of uncertain function. The CDR3 runs 14 residues. V was pared by 0 bases and J by 5 bases, with 7 bases between. The CDR3 DNA follows: TGCGCCAGCAGTCAATCCCAGAAGAATGAAAAACTGTTTTTT. Translating it yields CASSQSQKNEKLFF.

This clone has a handful of counts. The chain links TRBV19 to TRBJ1-3; TRBD1 aligns across 9 bases. CDR1 is LNHDA and CDR2 is SQIVND in the germline V gene (reference sequence). V was clipped by 5 bases and J by 0 bases; unmatched bases: 5. The CDR3 is 16 residues long. The CDR3 spells CASSPGQGNSGNTIYF. The DNA of the CDR3 is TGTGCCAGTAGTCCGGGACAGGGTAACTCTGGAAACACCATATATTTT.

The chain couples TRBV9 to TRBJ2-2, with D perhaps matching TRBD2 (6 bases). This CDR3 region has 16 residues. Germline CDR1 SGDLS, CDR2 YYNGEE. Trimming pared 4 bases from V and 1 base from J, leaving 14 bases between. The DNA of the CDR3 is TGTGCCAGCAGCTCTGGGGGGATACTGAACACCGGGGAGCTGTTTTTT. Amino acid sequence: CASSSGGILNTGELFF.

The V gene is TRBV9, the J gene TRBJ2-2; TRBD1 matches 9 bases. In germline, CDR1 is SGDLS, CDR2 YYNGEE. The CDR3 has 16 amino acids. J lost 7 bases, V lost 1 base, and 8 bases had no gene match. The DNA of the CDR3 is TGTGCCAGCAGCGTACGGGGGGACAGGGTACTCGGGGAGCTGTTTTTT. Translation gives CASSVRGDRVLGELFF.

The rearrangement uses TRBV5-1 and TRBJ1-3; D might be TRBD1 (5 bases). V lost 0 bases to trimming and J lost 0 bases, with 10 bases between them. The CDR3 spans 16 residues. CDR1 SGHRS and CDR2 YFSETQ come from the germline V gene. The CDR3 DNA sequence: TGCGCCAGCAGCTTGGAAGGGGCCAACTCTGGAAACACCATATATTTT. Translation: CASSLEGANSGNTIYF.

The V call is TRBV4-2, the J call TRBJ1-2, with TRBD1 matching over 10 bases. The CDR3 has 18 amino acids. J gave up 4 bases and V 3 bases, and 14 bases lay outside the gene matches. The germline gives CDR1 LGHNA, CDR2 YNFKEQ. For the CDR3, the DNA is TGTGCCAGCAGCCACCAACGACAGGGGGCTCCTCAGATCTATGGCTACACCTTC. Residues: CASSHQRQGAPQIYGYTF.

CDR3 sequence: CASSESGDSPYYGYTF. The DNA of the CDR3 is TGCGCCAGCAGTGAGTCCGGGGACAGCCCCTACTATGGCTACACCTTC. The chain recombines TRBV10-2 with TRBJ1-2; 7 nucleotides match TRBD1. The CDR3 sequence is 16 residues long. The ends lost 0 bases at V and 3 bases at J; junction bases unmatched: 7. Germline-derived CDR1 and CDR2 are WSHSY and SAAADI.

The V and J genes are TRBV6-5 and TRBJ1-2; 7 bases are shared with TRBD1. Germline CDR1 is MNHEY and CDR2 is SVGAGI. V gave up 0 bases and J gave up 8 bases; unmatched junction bases: 9. The CDR3 is 15 residues long. The CDR3, as DNA: TGTGCCAGCAGTTACTCGACAGGGAGAGGGGGGGGCTACACCTTC. This sequence encodes CASSYSTGRGGGYTF.

The rearrangement links TRBV5-1 to TRBJ1-1; D unclear. The CDR3 runs 15 residues. The V and J ends lost 4 bases and 4 bases respectively, with 17 bases between them. From germline, CDR1 is SGHRS and CDR2 YFSETQ. CDR3 DNA sequence: TGCGCCAGCAGCCTCAAGTCGGAGTTTGGCACTGAAGCTTTCTTT. Translated: CASSLKSEFGTEAFF.

The chain couples TRBV6-5 to TRBJ2-5; D unresolved. CDR1 MNHEY and CDR2 SVGAGI come from the germline V gene. The CDR3 sequence is 10 residues long. V gave up 7 bases and J gave up 2 bases, with 2 bases separating them. CDR3 sequence reads: CASTQETQYF. DNA for the CDR3: TGTGCCAGCACTCAAGAGACCCAGTACTTC.

Comment on this clone: Additional DNA sequences in this sample encode the identical CDR3. The chain employs TRBV6-5 and TRBJ1-2; D gene unclear. Trimming removed 2 bases at V and 1 base at J, with 5 bases between. Germline V lookup: CDR1 MNHEY, CDR2 SVGAGI. The CDR3 has 13 residues. The CDR3, as DNA: TGTGCCAGCAGTTACGAGGGTAACTATGGCTACACCTTC. It encodes CASSYEGNYGYTF.

The chain's CDR3 is CATRDTTGYPVYGYTF. The CDR3 bases are TGTGCCACACGAGATACGACGGGTTACCCTGTCTATGGCTACACCTTC. V and J are TRBV7-2 and TRBJ1-2; D gene unclear. CDR3 length: 16 residues. V was trimmed by 10 bases and J by 4 bases, leaving 25 bases between them. Per germline, CDR1 SGHTA and CDR2 FQGNSA. Full variable domain (rest looked up from reference TRBV7-2 and TRBJ1-2): GAGVSQSPSNKVTEKGKDVELRCDPISGHTALYWYRQSLGQGLEFLIYFQGNSAPDKSGLPSDRFSAERTGGSVSTLTIQRTQQEDSAVYLCATRDTTGYPVYGYTFGSGTRLTVV.

A few counts support this clone. The chain is built from TRBV3-1 (or the pseudogene TRBV3-2) and TRBJ1-1; D gene uncertain. Trimming removed 0 bases from V and 0 bases from J, with 5 bases in between. The CDR3 extends over 14 amino acids. Germline assignment: CDR1 LGHDT and CDR2 YNNKEL (reference sequence). The CDR3 nucleotides read TGTGCCAGCAGCCAAGACCCCGTGAACACTGAAGCTTTCTTT. Translating it yields CASSQDPVNTEAFF.

This sequence joins TRBV6-4 and TRBJ2-3, with a possible D match to TRBD2 (6 bases). The CDR3 loop spans 15 amino acids. V was cut by 6 bases and J by 1 base, with 14 bases left in between. Germline V gene lookup returns CDR1 MRHNA and CDR2 SNTAGT. CDR3 region: CASSLRDSGTDTQYF. CDR3 nucleotides: TGTGCCAGCAGCCTGCGGGACTCAGGCACAGATACGCAGTATTTT.

The J gene is TRBJ2-3, the V gene TRBV7-2; unclear D gene. The CDR3 loop spans 13 amino acids. Germline V gene lookup returns CDR1 SGHTA and CDR2 FQGNSA. V lost 2 bases and J 6 bases, leaving 9 bases between the germline ends. CDR3 nucleotides: TGTGCCAGCAGCTTAACTTACCCGGATACGCAGTATTTT. It specifies CASSLTYPDTQYF.

V usage is TRBV27 and J usage is TRBJ2-5; 9 nucleotides line up with TRBD1. CDR1 is MNHEY and CDR2 is SMNVEV in the germline V gene (reference sequence). Trimming cost V 5 bases and J 4 bases; bases outside gene matches: 11. CDR3 length: 16 amino acids. The CDR3, as DNA: TGTGCCAGCAGTGATGTGGGACAGGGTGGCACAGAGACCCAGTACTTC. It translates to CASSDVGQGGTETQYF.

This chain connects TRBV5-6 to TRBJ2-6; D gene ambiguous. Germline-derived CDR1 and CDR2 are SGHDT and YYEEEE. Trimming cost V 7 bases and J 0 bases, with 5 bases left between them. The CDR3 runs 13 residues. Here the CDR3 reads CASWASGANVLTF. The CDR3 DNA sequence: TGTGCCAGCTGGGCCTCTGGGGCCAACGTCCTGACTTTC.

The chain is built from TRBV6-5 and TRBJ1-2; the match to TRBD1 covers 8 bases. Trimming at V came to 7 bases and at J to 5 bases, leaving 3 bases not matched to a gene. The length of the CDR3 is 12 residues. Per germline, CDR1 MNHEY and CDR2 SVGAGI. The DNA for the CDR3 is TGTGCCAGCACTAGGACAGGGTATGGCTACACCTTC. Protein: CASTRTGYGYTF.

The chain has TRBV24-1 and TRBJ2-3, with D unresolved. This CDR3 spans 13 amino acids. Germline loops: CDR1 KGHDR, CDR2 SFDVKD. The V end was cut by 4 bases, the J end by 3 bases, with 7 bases between. CDR3 sequence reads: CATSDYLTDTQYF. The CDR3 DNA is TGTGCCACCAGTGACTACTTGACAGATACGCAGTATTTT.

The chain employs TRBV25-1 and TRBJ2-3; D is perhaps TRBD2 (5 bases). The CDR3 spans 16 residues. CDR1 is MGHDK and CDR2 is SYGVNS in the germline V gene. Trimming took 1 base from V and 3 from J, leaving 14 bases between them. CDR3 amino acids: CASSESWAGSTDTQYF. The DNA of the CDR3 is TGTGCCAGCAGTGAATCATGGGCTGGGAGTACAGATACGCAGTATTTT.

The rearrangement uses TRBV7-8 and TRBJ1-3, with 7 bases fitting TRBD1. CDR1 SGHVS and CDR2 FQNEAQ come from the germline V gene. There are 18 residues in the CDR3. V dropped 1 base and J dropped 0; count of bases not matched to a gene: 9. CDR3 DNA: TGTGCCAGCAGCTTAGGGCAGACAGGGTGGGGCTCTGGAAACACCATATATTTT. It is translated as CASSLGQTGWGSGNTIYF.